What follows are 21 T cell receptor beta chains derived from one specimen sequenced in a study of shared clonotypes between healthy human individuals. Assay used: immunoSEQ multiplex PCR; TCRdb lists only in-frame clones, some missing. Of 2 million to 3 million clones in the sample, around nine tenths are singletons; the top ten hold around 0.15%. The sample comprised naive CD4+ T cells sorted from blood. Indicated subset: CD45RA+ positively selected. The receptors here all came from a man between 18 and 35 years old in good health.

This clone was seen just once. Other nucleotide sequences in the sample specify the same CDR3. V usage is TRBV19 and J usage is TRBJ2-7, with 9 bases aligning to TRBD1. V trimming: 5 bases; J trimming: 0 bases; junction bases outside the gene matches: 2. Germline V gives CDR1 LNHDA, CDR2 SQIVND (reference sequence). The CDR3 length is 14 residues. The CDR3 DNA reads as TGTGCCAGTAGTGGACAGGGGAGCTCCTACGAGCAGTACTTC. The encoded protein is CASSGQGSSYEQYF.

The chain uses TRBV2 and TRBJ2-2, with 7 nucleotides matching TRBD1. The V gene end was trimmed by 4 bases and the J gene end by 6 bases; junction bases not matched to a gene: 11. Germline values: CDR1 SNHLY, CDR2 FYNNEI. This CDR3 has 16 amino acids. This CDR3 reads CASSVIGTVISGELFF. CDR3 coding DNA: TGTGCCAGCAGTGTAATCGGGACAGTAATATCCGGGGAGCTGTTTTTT.

Turning to this clone: At the DNA level, this CDR3 is encoded by other sequences in the same sample as well. The J gene is TRBJ2-7, the V gene TRBV5-6; 10 bases map to TRBD1. The CDR3 has 14 amino acids. V dropped 3 bases and J dropped 2; count of bases not matched to a gene: 2. Germline lookup yields CDR1 SGHDT and CDR2 YYEEEE. The CDR3 sequence is CASSYGTGAYEQYF. CDR3 in DNA: TGTGCCAGCAGCTACGGGACAGGGGCCTACGAGCAGTACTTC. The whole variable domain, remainder taken from reference TRBV5-6 and TRBJ2-7, is DAGVTQSPTHLIKTRGQQVTLRCSPKSGHDTVSWYQQALGQGPQFIFQYYEEEERQRGNFPDRFSGHQFPNYSSELNVNALLLGDSALYLCASSYGTGAYEQYFGPGTRLTVT.

The chain uses TRBV5-1 and TRBJ1-1; D is undetermined. The V gene lost 7 bases and the J gene lost 1 base, with 14 bases spanning the gap. The CDR3 has 14 amino acids. Germline V lookup: CDR1 SGHRS, CDR2 YFSETQ. CDR3 in amino acids: CASLAGGRNTEAFF. CDR3 nucleotides: TGCGCCAGCTTGGCAGGTGGACGGAACACTGAAGCTTTCTTT.

The chain combines TRBV2 with TRBJ2-1; D remains ambiguous. CDR1 and CDR2 (germline): SNHLY, FYNNEI. This CDR3 has 15 residues. V gave up 11 bases and J gave up 0 bases, with 17 bases separating them. The CDR3 is CAWKWLLSSYNEQFF. In DNA form, the CDR3 reads TGTGCCTGGAAGTGGCTCCTTAGCTCCTACAATGAGCAGTTCTTC.

This chain joins TRBV11-2 and TRBJ2-7; the D gene is possibly TRBD1 (6 bases). CDR3 length equals 14 residues. With 5 bases removed from V and 9 bases from J, the gap between germline ends came to 20 bases. Germline V gives CDR1 SGHAT, CDR2 FQNNGV. This CDR3 is CASSPGQPNTMQYF. In DNA form, the CDR3 reads TGTGCCAGCAGCCCTGGACAGCCAAATACGATGCAGTACTTC.

In this sample, this clone turned up once. V usage is TRBV5-1 and J usage is TRBJ1-3; D may be TRBD1 (5 bases). CDR1 is SGHRS and CDR2 is YFSETQ in the germline V gene. Between the trimmed V and J ends, which lost 0 bases and 0 bases, there was a span of 13 bases. The CDR3 contains 17 residues. The CDR3 here is CASSLGPTGFSGNTIYF. CDR3 in DNA: TGCGCCAGCAGCTTGGGACCTACAGGCTTCTCTGGAAACACCATATATTTT.

Only one count was recorded for this clone. This sample also contains other DNA sequences that code for the same CDR3. This chain joins TRBV30 and TRBJ2-5; D possibly uses TRBD1 or TRBD2 (5 bases each). Trimming took off 5 bases at V and 5 bases at J, with 9 bases between the two ends. This CDR3 is 11 amino acids long. Germline V gives CDR1 GTSNPN, CDR2 SVGIG (reference sequence). The CDR3 coding sequence is TGTGCCTGGGGGGGTGGTGAGACCCAGTACTTC. Translated: CAWGGGETQYF. Based on the CDR3 plus reference TRBV30 and TRBJ2-5, the full variable domain is SQTIHQWPATLVQPVGSPLSLECTVEGTSNPNLYWYRQAAGRGLQLLFYSVGIGQISSEVPQNLSASRPQDRQFILSSKKLLLSDSGFYLCAWGGGETQYFGPGTRLLVL.

The chain is built from TRBV19 and TRBJ2-5; tentatively, D is TRBD2 (6 bases). The CDR3 covers 14 residues. Germline V lookup: CDR1 LNHDA, CDR2 SQIVND (reference sequence). Trimming cost V 1 base and J 5 bases, with 11 bases left between them. The DNA for the CDR3 is TGTGCCAGTAGTATAGTACTAGCTGGCGAGACCCAGTACTTC. Translating gives CASSIVLAGETQYF.

The chain employs TRBV30 and TRBJ1-1; the D is unclear. The V end lost 0 bases, the J end lost 1 base, and 9 bases lay between the germline ends. CDR1 is GTSNPN, CDR2 SVGIG, per germline (reference sequence). CDR3 size: 14 residues. CDR3 sequence: CAWSVAVPNTEAFF. In DNA form, the CDR3 reads TGTGCCTGGAGTGTCGCCGTCCCGAACACTGAAGCTTTCTTT. The full variable domain, in which reference TRBV30 and TRBJ1-1 provide the parts outside the CDR3, is SQTIHQWPATLVQPVGSPLSLECTVEGTSNPNLYWYRQAAGRGLQLLFYSVGIGQISSEVPQNLSASRPQDRQFILSSKKLLLSDSGFYLCAWSVAVPNTEAFFGQGTRLTVV.

The chain links TRBV30 to TRBJ1-1, with D possibly matching TRBD1 (5 bases). The germline V gene has CDR1 GTSNPN and CDR2 SVGIG (reference sequence). The CDR3 contains 12 residues. V shed 5 bases and J shed 6 bases, with 13 bases lying between them. CDR3 coding DNA: TGTGCCTGGGGGGGACGCCTTCCTGAAGCTTTCTTT. Protein product: CAWGGRLPEAFF.

This chain uses TRBV19 with TRBJ2-2, with TRBD1 matching 7 bases. This CDR3 has 16 residues. The J segment lost 9 bases and the V segment lost 7 bases, leaving 17 bases of the junction unmatched. The germline V gene encodes CDR1 LNHDA and CDR2 SQIVND (reference sequence). The CDR3 region is CASKGTGTALGRELFF. DNA of the CDR3: TGTGCCAGTAAGGGAACCGGGACAGCTTTGGGCCGGGAGCTGTTTTTT.

This chain links TRBV7-2 with TRBJ2-2; D is possibly TRBD1 (6 bases). The V gene's germline CDR1 is SGHTA and CDR2 FQGNSA. This CDR3 has 15 amino acids. Trimming shortened V by 1 base and J by 7 bases, and 13 bases separated the two germline ends. This CDR3 reads CASSLVTGTNGELFF. The CDR3 DNA reads TGTGCCAGCAGCTTAGTAACAGGGACCAACGGGGAGCTGTTTTTT.

With regard to this clone: In the same sample, other DNA sequences code for this CDR3. The gene calls are TRBV10-3 and TRBJ1-3, with a weak D call TRBD1 (5 bases). This CDR3 comprises 15 residues. The germline gives CDR1 ENHRY, CDR2 SYGVKD. Trimming took off 2 bases at V and 0 bases at J, with 8 bases between the two ends. The CDR3 DNA reads as TGTGCCATCAGTGAGGACAGAGGCTCTGGAAACACCATATATTTT. This translates into CAISEDRGSGNTIYF.

This clone was observed once. The chain carries TRBV11-2 and TRBJ2-7, with D possibly matching TRBD1 (5 bases). V dropped 2 bases and J dropped 4 bases, with 18 bases sitting between them. There are 16 residues in the CDR3. Germline V CDR1 and CDR2: SGHAT, FQNNGV. The DNA for the CDR3 is TGTGCCAGCAGCTTACCCCGTTGGCAGGGTAGTTACGAGCAGTACTTC. This codes for CASSLPRWQGSYEQYF.

The V gene is TRBV11-2, the J gene TRBJ2-3; D is undetermined. Between the trimmed V and J ends, which lost 4 bases and 2 bases, there was a span of 13 bases. CDR1 and CDR2 from the germline V gene are SGHAT and FQNNGV. This CDR3 spans 15 amino acids. The CDR3 loop reads CASSSDQLSTDTQYF. CDR3 nucleotides: TGTGCCAGCAGCTCGGACCAGCTGTCCACAGATACGCAGTATTTT.

The chain combines TRBV2 with TRBJ2-5, with 9 bases fitting TRBD1. The CDR3 has 15 amino acids. Germline V gives CDR1 SNHLY, CDR2 FYNNEI. After removal of 5 bases from V and 5 bases from J, the junction contained 9 bases not matched to a gene. CDR3 sequence reads: CASSLQGANSETQYF. The CDR3 nucleotides read TGTGCCAGCAGTCTACAGGGGGCAAATAGCGAGACCCAGTACTTC.

This clone appeared a single time. This chain connects TRBV25-1 to TRBJ1-1; D gene uncertain. The CDR3 is 15 residues long. Germline assignment: CDR1 MGHDK and CDR2 SYGVNS. Deletions cut 0 bases from V and 4 bases from J, with 12 bases between. The chain's CDR3 is CASSEYAGVGTEAFF. In nucleotides, the CDR3 is TGTGCCAGCAGTGAATATGCGGGCGTGGGCACTGAAGCTTTCTTT.

The chain couples TRBV10-3 to TRBJ2-6; no reliable D call. The CDR3 spans 13 residues. Germline lookup yields CDR1 ENHRY and CDR2 SYGVKD. V shed 10 bases and J shed 0 bases, with 7 bases lying between them. The CDR3 region is CATSLSGANVLTF. The CDR3 nucleotides read TGTGCCACGAGTCTCTCTGGGGCCAACGTCCTGACTTTC.

This clone was detected once. This chain connects TRBV28 to TRBJ2-5; D gene unclear. The CDR3 is made up of 13 amino acids. Germline CDR1 is MDHEN and CDR2 is SYDVKM. V was shortened by 2 bases and J by 6 bases, with 10 bases between the two germline ends. CDR3 bases: TGTGCCAGCAGTTTACTACCCCCGAAGACCCAGTACTTC. The encoded protein is CASSLLPPKTQYF.

This chain connects TRBV5-8 to TRBJ2-4; D is unclear. V lost 5 bases and J 8 bases, leaving 11 bases between the germline ends. There are 12 residues in the CDR3. Germline CDR1 and CDR2: SGHTS and YDEGEE. The CDR3 bases are TGTGCCAGCAGTATCGTCAGAGACATTCAGTACTTC. Translated, it gives CASSIVRDIQYF.